There are many counts of the clone carrying this T cell receptor beta chain. This specimen belongs to a study of T-cell reconstitution after alpha-beta-depleted transplantation in children. The library targeted TCRbeta and was prepared with unique molecular identifiers. TCRdb reanalysed the PCR reads using MiXCR and keeps one entry per CDR3 protein. This table holds 120,000 or so distinct CDR3 sequences, about a tenth found once. Germline V CDR1 and CDR2: SGHVS, FQNEAQ. This CDR3 comprises 19 residues. V lost 1 base and J lost 0, with 19 bases in between. The chain is built from TRBV7-8 and TRBJ2-1; perhaps D is TRBD1 or TRBD2 (5 bases each). The material sequenced was PBMCs from the stem cell graft donor, taken from the stem cell graft. This TCR was sampled from a human donor who donated a stem cell graft to a child with acute lymphoblastic leukemia. The CDR3 DNA follows: TGTGCCAGCAGCTTAGGGCAGGGAGTCGTCGGAAGCTCCTACAATGAGCAGTTCTTC. Translating it yields CASSLGQGVVGSSYNEQFF.